Each of the 7 T cell receptor beta chains below was sequenced from the same sample in a study of T cell repertoires in cytomegalovirus infection. TCRdb used MiXCR to reprocess the reads, holding one entry per CDR3 protein. The table shows fewer than 650,000 distinct CDR3 sequences, with about 39% occurring only once. The antigens of these receptors remain unknown. The material was cultured PBMCs, obtained from culture after CMV antigen stimulation. The receptors were sampled from a human donor in good health (CMV status not recorded). Some clones in this sample may be carry-over from other donors' samples.

There are a few counts of this clonotype. The V gene is TRBV10-2, the J gene TRBJ2-3; 8 bases line up with TRBD2. Trimming at V came to 0 bases and at J to 2 bases, leaving 7 bases not matched to a gene. The germline CDR1 and CDR2 sequences are WSHSY and SAAADI. This CDR3 is 17 amino acids long. The CDR3 coding sequence is TGCGCCAGCAGTGAGTCGAGGGCTAGCGGGTACACAGATACGCAGTATTTT. The encoded protein is CASSESRASGYTDTQYF.

This clonotype came up a few times. V is TRBV11-3 and J is TRBJ2-3; D assignment may be TRBD1 or TRBD2 (5 bases each). CDR3 length: 14 residues. The germline V and J ends were trimmed by 1 base and 5 bases, with 10 bases remaining between them. From germline, CDR1 is SGHNT and CDR2 YENEEA. For the CDR3, the DNA is TGTGCCAGCAGCTTAGGCGAGAGGGGAGATACGCAGTATTTT. It yields the protein CASSLGERGDTQYF.

The genes are TRBV4-1 and TRBJ2-2; D unclear. The CDR3 extends over 16 amino acids. CDR1 and CDR2 (germline): MGHRA, YSYEKL. V was shortened by 1 base and J by 8 bases, with 17 bases between the two germline ends. CDR3 nucleotide sequence: TGCGCCAGCAGCCAAGTCAGTGTGGCCAGTGGGGGGGAGCTGTTTTTT. As protein: CASSQVSVASGGELFF.

The CDR3 loop reads CASSPWTGNYGYTF. CDR3 in DNA: TGTGCCAGCAGTCCTTGGACAGGGAATTATGGCTACACCTTC. This rearrangement joins TRBV12-3 or TRBV12-4 to TRBJ1-2, with TRBD1 matching 8 bases. The CDR3 length is 14 residues. Losses at the gene ends were 5 bases for V and 5 bases for J; bases not matched to a gene: 7.

On this clonotype: Compared with germline, one end of the junction differs, possibly owing to a read error. The chain links TRBV7-9 to TRBJ1-3; possibly TRBD1 for D (6 bases). Germline CDR1 is SEHNR and CDR2 is FQNEAQ (reference sequence). CDR3 length: 13 residues. CDR3 in amino acids: CASSPQSTQGSWF. In nucleotides, the CDR3 is TGTGCCAGCAGCCCGCAGTCCACACAGGGCTCCTGGTTT.

The V gene is TRBV19, the J gene TRBJ2-6, with TRBD1 matching 8 bases. The CDR3 sequence is 18 residues long. Trimming cost V 7 bases and J 0 bases; bases outside gene matches: 11. Germline CDR1 is LNHDA and CDR2 is SQIVND (reference sequence). The CDR3 DNA reads as TGTGCCAGTATCAAAACCGACAGGGGAAGCTCTGGGGCCAACGTCCTGACTTTC. Its translation: CASIKTDRGSSGANVLTF. Variable domain in full (rest from reference TRBV19 and TRBJ2-6): DGGITQSPKYLFRKEGQNVTLSCEQNLNHDAMYWYRQDPGQGLRLIYYSQIVNDFQKGDIAEGYSVSREKKESFPLTVTSAQKNPTAFYLCASIKTDRGSSGANVLTFGAGSRLTVL.

The V gene is TRBV11-2, the J gene TRBJ2-7, with a possible D match to TRBD2 (5 bases). The CDR3 has 15 amino acids. CDR1 is SGHAT, CDR2 FQNNGV, per germline. The ends were cut back, 3 bases at V and 0 bases at J, with 12 bases in the middle. CDR3 amino acids: CASSFRFGDSYEQYF. The DNA for the CDR3 is TGTGCCAGCAGCTTTCGTTTCGGGGACTCCTACGAGCAGTACTTC. Together with reference TRBV11-2 and TRBJ2-7, the CDR3 gives the full variable domain: EAGVAQSPRYKIIEKRQSVAFWCNPISGHATLYWYQQILGQGPKLLIQFQNNGVVDDSQLPKDRFSAERLKGVDSTLKIQPAKLEDSAVYLCASSFRFGDSYEQYFGPGTRLTVT.